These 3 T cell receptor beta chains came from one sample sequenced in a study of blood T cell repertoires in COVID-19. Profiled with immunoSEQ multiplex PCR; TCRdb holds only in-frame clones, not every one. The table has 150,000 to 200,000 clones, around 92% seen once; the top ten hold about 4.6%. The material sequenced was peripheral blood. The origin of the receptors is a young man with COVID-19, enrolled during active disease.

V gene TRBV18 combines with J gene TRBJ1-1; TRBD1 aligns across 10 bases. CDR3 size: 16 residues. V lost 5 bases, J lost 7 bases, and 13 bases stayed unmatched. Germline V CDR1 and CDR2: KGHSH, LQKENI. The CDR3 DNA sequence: TGTGCCAGCTCATTTAGGACAGGGGGGGAAGGAAATGAAGCTTTCTTT. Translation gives CASSFRTGGEGNEAFF.

The CDR3 protein is CAGTTGAEQYF. The CDR3 DNA is TGTGCCGGGACGACAGGGGCCGAGCAGTACTTC. V usage is TRBV2 and J usage is TRBJ2-7, with TRBD1 identical over 8 bases. With V trimmed by 11 bases and J by 6 bases, 6 bases remained unmatched. Germline V gene data show CDR1 as SNHLY and CDR2 as FYNNEI. The CDR3 runs 11 residues. Full variable domain (remainder filled in from reference TRBV2 and TRBJ2-7): EPEVTQTPSHQVTQMGQEVILRCVPISNHLYFYWYRQILGQKVEFLVSFYNNEISEKSEIFDDQFSVERPDGSNFTLKIRSTKLEDSAMYFCAGTTGAEQYFGPGTRLTVT.

CDR3 in amino acids: CASSFGGGDYGYTF. CDR3 in DNA: TGTGCCAGCAGTTTTGGAGGGGGGGACTATGGCTACACCTTC. V is TRBV28 and J is TRBJ1-2; possibly TRBD1 for D (6 bases). Germline V gene lookup returns CDR1 MDHEN and CDR2 SYDVKM. V was shortened by 3 bases and J by 3 bases, with 11 bases between the two germline ends. This CDR3 has 14 residues.